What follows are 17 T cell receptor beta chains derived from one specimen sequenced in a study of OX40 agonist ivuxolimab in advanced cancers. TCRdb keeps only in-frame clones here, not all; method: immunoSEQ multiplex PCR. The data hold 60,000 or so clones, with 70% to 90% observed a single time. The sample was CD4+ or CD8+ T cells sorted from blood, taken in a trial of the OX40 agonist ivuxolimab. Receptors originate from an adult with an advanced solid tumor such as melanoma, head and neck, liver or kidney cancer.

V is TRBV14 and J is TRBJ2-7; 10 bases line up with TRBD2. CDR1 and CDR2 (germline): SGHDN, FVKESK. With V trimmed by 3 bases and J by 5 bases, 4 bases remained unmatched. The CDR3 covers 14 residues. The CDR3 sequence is CASSHGTSVNEQYF. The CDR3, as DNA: TGTGCCAGCAGCCACGGGACTAGCGTCAACGAGCAGTACTTC.

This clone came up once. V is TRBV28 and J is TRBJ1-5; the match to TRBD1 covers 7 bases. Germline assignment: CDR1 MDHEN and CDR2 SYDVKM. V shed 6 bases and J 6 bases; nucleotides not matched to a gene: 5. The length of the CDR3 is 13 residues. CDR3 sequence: CASRGQQGQPQHF. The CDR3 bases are TGTGCCAGCAGGGGACAGCAAGGTCAGCCCCAGCATTTT.

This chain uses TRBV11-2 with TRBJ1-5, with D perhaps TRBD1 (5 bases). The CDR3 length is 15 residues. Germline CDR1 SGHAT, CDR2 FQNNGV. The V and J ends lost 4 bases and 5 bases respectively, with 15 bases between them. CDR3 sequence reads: CASSCAGTPYQPQHF. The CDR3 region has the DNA TGTGCCAGCAGCTGCGCGGGGACCCCCTATCAGCCCCAGCATTTT.

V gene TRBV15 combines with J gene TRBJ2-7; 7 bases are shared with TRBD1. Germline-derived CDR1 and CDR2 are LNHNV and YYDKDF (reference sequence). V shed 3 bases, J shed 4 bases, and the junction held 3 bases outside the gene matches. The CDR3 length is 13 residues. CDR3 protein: CATSRNRGYEQYF. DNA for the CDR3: TGTGCCACCAGCAGGAACAGGGGTTACGAGCAGTACTTC.

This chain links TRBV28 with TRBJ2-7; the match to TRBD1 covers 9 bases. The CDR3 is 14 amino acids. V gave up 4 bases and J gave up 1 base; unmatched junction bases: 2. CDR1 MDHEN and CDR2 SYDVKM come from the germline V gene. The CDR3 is CASSSGTGSYEQYF. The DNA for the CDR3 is TGTGCCAGCAGTTCCGGGACAGGGTCCTACGAGCAGTACTTC.

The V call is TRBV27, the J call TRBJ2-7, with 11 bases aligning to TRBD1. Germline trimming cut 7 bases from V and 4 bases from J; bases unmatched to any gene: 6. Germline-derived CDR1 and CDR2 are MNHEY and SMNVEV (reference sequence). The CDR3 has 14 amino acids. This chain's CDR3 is CASKPGQGGYEQYF. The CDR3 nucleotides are TGTGCCAGCAAACCGGGACAGGGGGGGTACGAGCAGTACTTC.

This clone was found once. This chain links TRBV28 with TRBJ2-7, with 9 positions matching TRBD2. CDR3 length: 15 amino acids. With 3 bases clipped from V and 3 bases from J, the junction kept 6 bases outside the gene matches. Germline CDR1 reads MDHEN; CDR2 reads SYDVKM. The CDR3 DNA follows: TGTGCCAGCAGTTTTTCGAATAGCGGGAGCTACGAGCAGTACTTC. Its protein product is CASSFSNSGSYEQYF.

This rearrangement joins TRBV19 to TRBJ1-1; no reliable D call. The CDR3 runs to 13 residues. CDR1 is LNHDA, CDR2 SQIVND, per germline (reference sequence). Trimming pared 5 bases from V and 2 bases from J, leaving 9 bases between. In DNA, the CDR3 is TGTGCCAGTAGTGTGCAGGATAACACTGAAGCTTTCTTT. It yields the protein CASSVQDNTEAFF.

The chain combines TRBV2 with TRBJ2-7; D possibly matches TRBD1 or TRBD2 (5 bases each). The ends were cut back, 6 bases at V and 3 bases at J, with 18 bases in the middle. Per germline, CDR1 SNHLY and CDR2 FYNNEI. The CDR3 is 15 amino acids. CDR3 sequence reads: CASSPPGTDNYEQYF. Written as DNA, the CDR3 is TGTGCCAGCAGCCCCCCCGGGACCGACAACTACGAGCAGTACTTC.

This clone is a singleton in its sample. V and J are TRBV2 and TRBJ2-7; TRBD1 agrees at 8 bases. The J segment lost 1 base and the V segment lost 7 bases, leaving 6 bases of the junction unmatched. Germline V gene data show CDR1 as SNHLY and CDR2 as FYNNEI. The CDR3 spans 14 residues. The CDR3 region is CASTDRGQSYEQYF. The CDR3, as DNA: TGTGCCAGCACTGACAGGGGCCAGTCCTACGAGCAGTACTTC.

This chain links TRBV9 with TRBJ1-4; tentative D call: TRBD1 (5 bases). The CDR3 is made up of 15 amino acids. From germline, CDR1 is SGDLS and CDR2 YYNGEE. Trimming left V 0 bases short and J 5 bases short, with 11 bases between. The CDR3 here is CASSVGEGNNEKLFF. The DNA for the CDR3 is TGTGCCAGCAGCGTAGGAGAGGGGAACAATGAAAAACTGTTTTTT.

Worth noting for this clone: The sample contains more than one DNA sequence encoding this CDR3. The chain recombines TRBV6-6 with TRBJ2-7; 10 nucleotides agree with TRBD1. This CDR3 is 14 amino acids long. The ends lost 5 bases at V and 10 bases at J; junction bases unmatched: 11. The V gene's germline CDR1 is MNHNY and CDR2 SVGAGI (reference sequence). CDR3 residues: CASSPATGGAGQYF. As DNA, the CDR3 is TGTGCCAGCAGTCCTGCGACAGGGGGCGCGGGCCAGTACTTC.

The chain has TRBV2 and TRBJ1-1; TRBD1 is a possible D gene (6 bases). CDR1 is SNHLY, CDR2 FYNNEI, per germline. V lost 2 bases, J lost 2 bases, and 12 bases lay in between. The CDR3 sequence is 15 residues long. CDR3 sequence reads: CASSEQRGVNTEAFF. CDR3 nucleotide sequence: TGTGCCAGCAGTGAACAAAGGGGGGTAAACACTGAAGCTTTCTTT.

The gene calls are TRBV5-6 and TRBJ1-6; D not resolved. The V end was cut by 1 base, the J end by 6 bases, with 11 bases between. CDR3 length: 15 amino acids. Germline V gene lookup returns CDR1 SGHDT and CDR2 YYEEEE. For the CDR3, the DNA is TGTGCCAGCAGCTTGAGGTCAGGAATTAATTCACCCCTCCACTTT. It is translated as CASSLRSGINSPLHF.

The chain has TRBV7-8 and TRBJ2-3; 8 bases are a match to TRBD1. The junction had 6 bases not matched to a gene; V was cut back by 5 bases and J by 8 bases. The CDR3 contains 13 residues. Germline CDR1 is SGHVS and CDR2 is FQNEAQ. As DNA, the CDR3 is TGTGCCAGCAGCCCGGACAGGGCAGCTACGCAGTATTTT. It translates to CASSPDRAATQYF. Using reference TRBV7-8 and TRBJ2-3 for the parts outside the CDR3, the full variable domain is GAGVSQSPRYKVAKRGQDVALRCDPISGHVSLFWYQQALGQGPEFLTYFQNEAQLDKSGLPSDRFFAERPEGSVSTLKIQRTQQEDSAVYLCASSPDRAATQYFGPGTRLTVL.

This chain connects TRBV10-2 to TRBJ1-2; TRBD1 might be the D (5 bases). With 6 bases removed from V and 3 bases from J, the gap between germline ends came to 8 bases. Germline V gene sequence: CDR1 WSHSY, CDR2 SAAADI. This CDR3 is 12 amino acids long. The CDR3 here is CASSQTDYGYTF. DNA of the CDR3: TGCGCCAGCAGCCAGACAGACTATGGCTACACCTTC.

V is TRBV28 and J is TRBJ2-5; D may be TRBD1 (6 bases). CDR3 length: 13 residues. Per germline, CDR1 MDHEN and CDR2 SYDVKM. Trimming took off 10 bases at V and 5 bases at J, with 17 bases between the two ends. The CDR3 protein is CATQSGAGETQYF. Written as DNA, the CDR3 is TGTGCCACCCAGTCAGGGGCAGGGGAGACCCAGTACTTC.